A single sample gave rise to the 24 T cell receptor beta chains below, sequenced in a study of cytomegalovirus exposure and HLA in healthy donors. With 60 Vbeta and 13 Jbeta primers, the PCR was carried out. TCRdb's copy holds only in-frame clones and misses some; the assay was immunoSEQ multiplex PCR. The data contain 130,000 to 150,000 clones, over 65% of them seen just once; the ten biggest clones take up 2.5% to 3%. The sample consisted of PBMCs. The receptors shown here come from a female donor in good health and CMV-seronegative.

The V call is TRBV7-6, the J call TRBJ2-1, with TRBD1 identical over 8 bases. The germline gives CDR1 SGHVS, CDR2 FNYEAQ. The CDR3 is 15 amino acids. V was clipped by 5 bases and J by 6 bases; unmatched bases: 9. The CDR3 DNA follows: TGTGCCAGCAGCGCTCTAGGACAGGGACTCAATGAGCAGTTCTTC. Translated: CASSALGQGLNEQFF.

The gene calls are TRBV28 and TRBJ2-7; the D gene is possibly TRBD2 (6 bases). In germline, CDR1 is MDHEN, CDR2 SYDVKM. The CDR3 spans 15 residues. The ends were cut back, 6 bases at V and 0 bases at J, with 15 bases in the middle. The DNA of the CDR3 is TGTGCCAGCAGCCCGGGCGCGGGGCGCTCCTACGAGCAGTACTTC. Translated: CASSPGAGRSYEQYF.

The V gene is TRBV28, the J gene TRBJ1-2; TRBD1 agrees at 8 bases. The CDR3 has 15 residues. The V and J ends lost 5 bases and 7 bases, in that order; junction bases with no gene match: 12. CDR1 is MDHEN and CDR2 is SYDVKM in the germline V gene. Here the CDR3 reads CASSLTQGATGGYTF. The CDR3 DNA is TGTGCCAGCAGTCTTACCCAGGGGGCGACGGGTGGCTACACCTTC.

This clone was seen a handful of times. The CDR3 DNA is TGTGCCAGCAGTCCCGGCCAGGGCCCGGGAAACACCATATATTTT. It is translated as CASSPGQGPGNTIYF. The V gene is TRBV11-3, the J gene TRBJ1-3; possibly TRBD1 for D (5 bases). V gave up 6 bases and J gave up 4 bases, with 16 bases separating them. The CDR3 loop spans 15 amino acids. Germline assignment: CDR1 SGHNT and CDR2 YENEEA.

The chain combines TRBV28 with TRBJ2-3; 10 bases are shared with TRBD1. This CDR3 spans 14 amino acids. Germline loops: CDR1 MDHEN, CDR2 SYDVKM. The V gene end was trimmed by 6 bases and the J gene end by 6 bases; junction bases not matched to a gene: 6. The CDR3, as DNA: TGTGCCAGCAGCCTGCCGGGACAGGGGGATACGCAGTATTTT. Translating gives CASSLPGQGDTQYF.

The chain links TRBV18 to TRBJ1-1; a possible D gene is TRBD1 (6 bases). There are 15 residues in the CDR3. The V and J ends lost 3 bases and 5 bases respectively, with 16 bases between them. The V gene's germline CDR1 is KGHSH and CDR2 LQKENI. The CDR3 DNA is TGTGCCAGCTCACCGAGACGGACAGAGGGGACTGAAGCTTTCTTT. This encodes CASSPRRTEGTEAFF.

The chain has TRBV15 and TRBJ2-1; maybe TRBD1 (8 bases). Trimming stripped 11 bases from V and 0 bases from J, with 17 bases between. Germline V lookup: CDR1 LNHNV, CDR2 YYDKDF (reference sequence). The CDR3 length is 15 residues. CDR3: CASGGGGRSYNEQFF. CDR3 nucleotides: TGTGCCTCAGGGGGCGGGGGCCGCTCCTACAATGAGCAGTTCTTC.

The gene calls are TRBV27 and TRBJ2-7; the D gene is possibly TRBD1 (5 bases). Between the trimmed V and J ends, which lost 2 bases and 2 bases, there was a span of 7 bases. The CDR3 has 13 amino acids. In germline, CDR1 is MNHEY, CDR2 SMNVEV (reference sequence). Here the CDR3 reads CASSLQGTYEQYF. The CDR3 nucleotides are TGTGCCAGCAGTTTACAGGGTACCTACGAGCAGTACTTC.

The V and J genes are TRBV7-2 and TRBJ1-1, with D possibly being TRBD1 (5 bases). Germline values: CDR1 SGHTA, CDR2 FQGNSA. Trimming pared 4 bases from V and 4 bases from J, leaving 13 bases between. CDR3 length: 14 residues. Here the CDR3 reads CASSSQGGGTEAFF. CDR3 sequence (DNA): TGTGCCAGCAGCTCTCAGGGAGGTGGCACTGAAGCTTTCTTT.

The V gene is TRBV4-1, the J gene TRBJ2-1; TRBD2 agrees at 13 bases. The CDR3 length is 17 residues. CDR1 is MGHRA, CDR2 YSYEKL, per germline. The trim removed 1 base at V and 6 bases at J, leaving 6 bases unmatched. The CDR3 sequence is CASSQGKGLAGVNEQFF. In nucleotides, the CDR3 is TGCGCCAGCAGCCAAGGGAAAGGACTAGCGGGAGTCAATGAGCAGTTCTTC.

This sequence joins TRBV6-6 and TRBJ2-5; tentatively, D is TRBD2 (6 bases). With the DNA end fitting TRBJ2-7 better, the J assignment may be wrong. The CDR3 length is 14 residues. CDR1 is MNHNY and CDR2 is SVGAGI in the germline V gene (reference sequence). The CDR3 nucleotides read TGTGCCAGCAGTACTAGCCTAGACGGCTACGAGCAGTACTTC. The encoded protein is CASSTSLDGYEQYF.

The V and J genes are TRBV5-6 and TRBJ1-6; D possibly corresponds to TRBD1 (6 bases). The CDR3 totals 10 residues. The germline V and J ends were trimmed by 4 bases and 19 bases, with 12 bases remaining between them. Germline V gives CDR1 SGHDT, CDR2 YYEEEE. The CDR3 reads CASSLTGEHF. CDR3 DNA sequence: TGTGCCAGCAGCCTGACAGGCGAACACTTT.

This chain links TRBV27 with TRBJ2-7; the match to TRBD1 covers 7 bases. Trimming removed 5 bases from V and 4 bases from J; junction bases left unmatched: 5. Germline V lookup: CDR1 MNHEY, CDR2 SMNVEV (reference sequence). The CDR3 contains 13 residues. Here the CDR3 reads CASSDDRAYEQYF. The CDR3 bases are TGTGCCAGCAGTGACGACAGGGCTTACGAGCAGTACTTC.

This clone was seen more than once but under ten times. This chain joins TRBV4-3 and TRBJ1-2; 9 bases map to TRBD1. The CDR3 extends over 15 amino acids. Germline CDR1 and CDR2: LGHNA and YSLEER. V was pared by 0 bases and J by 5 bases, with 4 bases of the junction left unmatched. The CDR3 bases are TGCGCCAGCAGCCAAGAATGGACAGGGGAGTATGGCTACACCTTC. It encodes CASSQEWTGEYGYTF.

The chain uses TRBV7-9 and TRBJ1-4; D not resolved. Germline V gives CDR1 SEHNR, CDR2 FQNEAQ (reference sequence). The CDR3 covers 18 residues. The V end was cut by 1 base, the J end by 5 bases, with 20 bases between. The CDR3 nucleotides are TGTGCCAGCAGCTTAGGTGAAGGACTTCGGGAGCGAAATGAAAAACTGTTTTTT. This codes for CASSLGEGLRERNEKLFF.

This rearrangement joins TRBV28 to TRBJ2-5; 10 nucleotides align to TRBD1. CDR3 length: 16 amino acids. CDR1 and CDR2 from the germline V gene are MDHEN and SYDVKM. The junction had 11 bases not matched to a gene; V was cut back by 5 bases and J by 5 bases. The CDR3 spells CASSLLGQGVRETQYF. CDR3 sequence (DNA): TGTGCCAGCAGTCTACTCGGACAGGGGGTTCGGGAGACCCAGTACTTC.

Of note for this clone: Other DNA sequences of this sample code for an identical CDR3. The rearrangement links TRBV19 to TRBJ1-2, with 7 bases lining up with TRBD1. The junction had 3 bases not matched to a gene; V was cut back by 5 bases and J by 0 bases. CDR3 length: 14 residues. CDR1 is LNHDA, CDR2 SQIVND, per germline (reference sequence). CDR3 region: CASSGGQPNYGYTF. DNA for the CDR3: TGTGCCAGTAGTGGGGGACAGCCTAACTATGGCTACACCTTC.

This clone has just one count. V is TRBV4-1 and J is TRBJ2-2; possible D gene TRBD1, 5 bases. The CDR3 sequence is 17 residues long. V was shortened by 0 bases and J by 5 bases, with 16 bases between the two germline ends. Germline V CDR1 and CDR2: MGHRA, YSYEKL. The DNA for the CDR3 is TGCGCCAGCAGCCAAGACGCCCTAGGGCAGGGAACCGGGGAGCTGTTTTTT. The encoded protein is CASSQDALGQGTGELFF.

V and J are TRBV28 and TRBJ2-3; 9 nucleotides align to TRBD1. CDR3 size: 16 residues. V shed 4 bases and J 3 bases; nucleotides not matched to a gene: 8. Germline-derived CDR1 and CDR2 are MDHEN and SYDVKM. CDR3 loop: CASSSQRDRVTDTQYF. The CDR3 bases are TGTGCCAGCAGTTCCCAACGGGACAGGGTAACAGATACGCAGTATTTT.

The chain is built from TRBV11-2 and TRBJ1-2; TRBD1 agrees at 10 bases. Trimming cost V 5 bases and J 4 bases; bases outside gene matches: 7. Germline V gene data show CDR1 as SGHAT and CDR2 as FQNNGV. This CDR3 is built from 15 residues. CDR3 sequence: CASSPGTGESYGYTF. CDR3 DNA: TGTGCCAGCAGCCCCGGGACAGGGGAGAGCTATGGCTACACCTTC.

J is TRBJ2-7 and V is TRBV27; D remains ambiguous. Germline V CDR1 and CDR2: MNHEY, SMNVEV (reference sequence). V lost 5 bases, J lost 4 bases, and 12 bases lay in between. The CDR3 has 13 amino acids. The CDR3 DNA reads TGTGCCAGCAGTCCGATGTTGAGTTACGAGCAGTACTTC. As protein: CASSPMLSYEQYF.

The CDR3 DNA reads TGCGCCAGCAGCTTGGACAGTTTTAGCAATCAGCCCCAGCATTTT. It translates to CASSLDSFSNQPQHF. The chain combines TRBV5-1 with TRBJ1-5; D is unresolved. Germline V gene data show CDR1 as SGHRS and CDR2 as YFSETQ. The CDR3 is made up of 15 amino acids. Trimming left V 0 bases short and J 0 bases short, with 7 bases between.

The CDR3 coding sequence is TGTGCCAGCAGCTTATCGGGGGGAGATACGCAGTATTTT. It encodes CASSLSGGDTQYF. The genes are TRBV7-2 and TRBJ2-3, with 7 bases that match TRBD2. The J segment lost 5 bases and the V segment lost 2 bases, leaving 1 base of the junction unmatched. CDR1 is SGHTA and CDR2 is FQGNSA in the germline V gene. CDR3 length equals 13 residues.

The V gene is TRBV10-3, the J gene TRBJ2-2; TRBD1 matches 8 bases. The CDR3 consists of 16 residues. Germline CDR1 reads ENHRY; CDR2 reads SYGVKD. Losses at the gene ends were 11 bases for V and 4 bases for J; bases not matched to a gene: 15. As DNA, the CDR3 is TGTGCCGTCGAGGACCGTGCGACAGGGGCCACCGGGGAGCTGTTTTTT. Its protein is CAVEDRATGATGELFF.